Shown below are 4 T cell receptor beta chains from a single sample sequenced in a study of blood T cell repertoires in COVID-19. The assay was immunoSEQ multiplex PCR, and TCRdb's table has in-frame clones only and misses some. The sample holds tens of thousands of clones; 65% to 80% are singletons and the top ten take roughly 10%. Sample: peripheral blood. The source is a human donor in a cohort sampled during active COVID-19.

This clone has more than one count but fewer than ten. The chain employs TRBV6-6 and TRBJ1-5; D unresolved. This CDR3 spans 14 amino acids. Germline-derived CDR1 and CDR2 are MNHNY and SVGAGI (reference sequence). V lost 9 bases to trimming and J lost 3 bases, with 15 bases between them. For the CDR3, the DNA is TGTGCCAGTAGGGAGTTCTCCCCCAATCAGCCCCAGCATTTT. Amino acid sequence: CASREFSPNQPQHF.

In DNA, the CDR3 is TGTGCCAGCTCACCACAGGGAGGGCCCTATAATTCACCCCTCCACTTT. Translated, it gives CASSPQGGPYNSPLHF. The chain recombines TRBV18 with TRBJ1-6; D remains ambiguous. V was pared by 1 base and J by 2 bases, with 9 bases between. The germline gives CDR1 KGHSH, CDR2 LQKENI. The CDR3 has 16 residues.

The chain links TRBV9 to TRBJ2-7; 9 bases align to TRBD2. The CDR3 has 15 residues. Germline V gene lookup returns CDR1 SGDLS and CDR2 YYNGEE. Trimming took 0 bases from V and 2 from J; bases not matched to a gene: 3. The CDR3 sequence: CASSVASGTAYEQYF. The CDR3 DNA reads TGTGCCAGCAGCGTAGCTAGCGGGACGGCCTACGAGCAGTACTTC.

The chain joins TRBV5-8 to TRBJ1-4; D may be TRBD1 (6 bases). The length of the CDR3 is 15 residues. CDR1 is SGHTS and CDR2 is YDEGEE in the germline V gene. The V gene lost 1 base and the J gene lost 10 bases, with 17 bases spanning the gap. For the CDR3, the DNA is TGTGCCAGCAGCTTGCGTGGGGAACAGGGTTCAAAACTGTTTTTT. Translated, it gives CASSLRGEQGSKLFF.